The source of this T cell receptor (beta chain) is a study of CD8 T cells in ankylosing spondylitis. Study results and caveats: The study identified a TCR beta motif of roughly eight highly homologous variants that appeared characteristic of ankylosing spondylitis blood.

The CDR3 extends over 17 amino acids. The V segment lost 6 bases and the J segment 3 bases; nucleotides outside the gene matches: 13. Germline V lookup: CDR1 SQVTM, CDR2 ANQGSEA. This clonotype was recorded many times. Its target is not known. MiXCR was run by TCRdb on the 5' RACE reads, yielding one entry per CDR3 protein. The sample has 450,000 to 550,000 distinct CDR3 sequences; approximately 5.3% are singletons. The sample consisted of blood, either unsorted or a sorted T cell fraction (not recorded which). The receptor was isolated from a male donor with ankylosing spondylitis. This chain uses TRBV29-1 with TRBJ2-3, with 12 nucleotides matching TRBD2. CDR3 sequence (DNA): TGCAGCGTCGCAGAAGCTAGCGGGAGGGGGGTGACAGATACGCAGTATTTT. This translates into CSVAEASGRGVTDTQYF.